This T cell receptor (beta chain) stems from a study of blood T cell repertoires in COVID-19. Germline values: CDR1 MNHNY, CDR2 SVGAGI (reference sequence). V was cut by 5 bases and J by 0 bases, with 11 bases left in between. This CDR3 comprises 15 residues. Generated by immunoSEQ multiplex PCR, the TCRdb table keeps only in-frame clones and is missing some. The sample lists 250,000 to 300,000 clones, roughly 90% seen once, with more than 10% in the top ten. V is TRBV6-6 and J is TRBJ2-4, with D perhaps TRBD2 (6 bases). The sequencing input was peripheral blood. The clonotype comes from a woman in her thirties with COVID-19, enrolled during active disease. The CDR3 DNA sequence: TGTGCCAGCAGTCACCGGGACTTAGCCAAAAACATTCAGTACTTC. Amino acids: CASSHRDLAKNIQYF.